One and the same sample provided the 8 T cell receptor beta chains below, sequenced in a study of T-cell reconstitution after alpha-beta-depleted transplantation in children. A TCRbeta library incorporating unique molecular identifiers was prepared. TCRdb used MiXCR to reprocess the PCR reads, holding one entry per CDR3 protein. The sample has 640,000 or so distinct CDR3 sequences, 16% seen once. The specimen comprised PBMCs from the stem cell graft donor, sampled from the stem cell graft. The receptor set was obtained from a human donor who donated a stem cell graft to a child with acute myeloid leukemia.

The chain links TRBV10-1 to TRBJ2-7; 7 bases agree with TRBD2. Germline trimming cut 9 bases from V and 7 bases from J; bases unmatched to any gene: 9. CDR1 is WNHNN and CDR2 is SYGVQD in the germline V gene (reference sequence). CDR3 length: 12 amino acids. CDR3 amino acids: CARQPGAGEQYF. CDR3 nucleotide sequence: TGCGCCAGACAACCCGGAGCGGGAGAGCAGTACTTC.

The V call is TRBV29-1, the J call TRBJ1-1; the D is unclear. Germline CDR1 is SQVTM and CDR2 is ANQGSEA. The CDR3 totals 13 residues. V dropped 4 bases and J dropped 0 bases, with 9 bases sitting between them. CDR3 coding DNA: TGCAGCGTTGTCTGGACCGTGAACACTGAAGCTTTCTTT. Amino acids: CSVVWTVNTEAFF.

The rearrangement links TRBV30 to TRBJ2-5, with D perhaps matching TRBD1 or TRBD2 (5 bases each). The V and J ends lost 0 bases and 5 bases respectively, with 16 bases between them. The CDR3 totals 15 residues. Per the germline V gene, CDR1 is GTSNPN and CDR2 is SVGIG (reference sequence). The DNA of the CDR3 is TGTGCCTGGAGTGTACTGGGGGTGCCCGCGGAGACCCAGTACTTC. Translated, it gives CAWSVLGVPAETQYF.

This clonotype occurred a few times. CDR3 sequence reads: CASSLGVLLVLDNEQFF. CDR3 bases: TGTGCCAGCAGCTTAGGAGTCCTCCTGGTCCTAGACAATGAGCAGTTCTTC. The genes are TRBV7-9 and TRBJ2-1; D is ambiguous. CDR1 SEHNR and CDR2 FQNEAQ come from the germline V gene (reference sequence). The CDR3 contains 17 residues. Trimming took off 1 base at V and 5 bases at J, with 18 bases between the two ends.

This clonotype was seen a handful of times. The chain links TRBV7-2 to TRBJ2-3, with a tentative D call TRBD2 (6 bases). The CDR3 contains 12 residues. Germline CDR1 SGHTA, CDR2 FQGNSA. Trimming shortened V by 8 bases and J by 10 bases, and 16 bases separated the two germline ends. The CDR3: CASRDSGFPQYF. The CDR3 nucleotides read TGTGCCAGCCGGGACTCCGGGTTTCCGCAGTATTTT.

In this sample, this clonotype turned up a few times. The genes are TRBV12-3 or TRBV12-4 and TRBJ1-1; D is unresolved. Trimming left V 7 bases short and J 0 bases short, with 9 bases between. The CDR3 is 13 residues long. The CDR3 sequence: CASTLAMNTEAFF. CDR3 bases: TGTGCCAGCACCCTAGCCATGAACACTGAAGCTTTCTTT.

This clonotype was seen only a few times. This chain connects TRBV9 to TRBJ2-7; 9 bases agree with TRBD1. Germline CDR1 SGDLS, CDR2 YYNGEE. Losses at the gene ends were 3 bases for V and 0 bases for J; bases not matched to a gene: 4. This CDR3 has 15 residues. In DNA form, the CDR3 reads TGTGCCAGCAGCGCGACAGGGGGGTACTCCTACGAGCAGTACTTC. This codes for CASSATGGYSYEQYF.

This clonotype was picked up many times. The rearrangement uses TRBV5-6 and TRBJ2-3, with TRBD2 as a possible D gene (5 bases). CDR1 is SGHDT and CDR2 is YYEEEE in the germline V gene. The CDR3 extends over 14 amino acids. The V end was cut by 2 bases, the J end by 8 bases, with 15 bases between. The CDR3 bases are TGTGCCAGCAGCTTACGGGGTCCGGGTGGTACGCAGTATTTT. This encodes CASSLRGPGGTQYF.